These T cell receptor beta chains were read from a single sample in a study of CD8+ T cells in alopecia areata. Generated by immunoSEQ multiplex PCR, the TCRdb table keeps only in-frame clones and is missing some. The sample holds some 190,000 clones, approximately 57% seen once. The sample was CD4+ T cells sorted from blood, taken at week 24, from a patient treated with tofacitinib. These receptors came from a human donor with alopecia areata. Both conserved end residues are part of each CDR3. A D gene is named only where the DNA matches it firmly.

CDR3aa: CSVAKDGPYGYTF; d_gene: .; v_gene: TRBV29-1
CDR3aa: CASSEMGQVDEQFF; d_gene: .; v_gene: TRBV25-1
CDR3aa: CASSEQGRSRGYTF; d_gene: .; v_gene: TRBV25-1
CDR3aa: CSVGGGARNEQFF; d_gene: .; v_gene: TRBV29-1
CDR3aa: CSVDKLGTGDGYTF; d_gene: TRBD1; v_gene: TRBV29-1
CDR3aa: CASSPFPNSPLHF; d_gene: .; v_gene: TRBV14
CDR3aa: CASSVGTGNQPQHF; d_gene: .; v_gene: TRBV9
CDR3aa: CASSAASGNTPLHF; d_gene: .; v_gene: TRBV7-6
CDR3aa: CASSLDRSTDTQYF; d_gene: .; v_gene: TRBV7-3
CDR3aa: CASSLPGPGGSPLHF; d_gene: .; v_gene: TRBV19
CDR3aa: CASSHKGTGNFWDYGYTF; d_gene: TRBD1; v_gene: TRBV4-3
CDR3aa: CASSPYTDTQYF; d_gene: .; v_gene: TRBV11-2
CDR3aa: CASSPWDRNYEQYF; d_gene: TRBD1; v_gene: TRBV27
CDR3aa: CAWSADQYEQYF; d_gene: .; v_gene: TRBV30
CDR3aa: CATSPDRRNQPQHF; d_gene: TRBD1; v_gene: TRBV15